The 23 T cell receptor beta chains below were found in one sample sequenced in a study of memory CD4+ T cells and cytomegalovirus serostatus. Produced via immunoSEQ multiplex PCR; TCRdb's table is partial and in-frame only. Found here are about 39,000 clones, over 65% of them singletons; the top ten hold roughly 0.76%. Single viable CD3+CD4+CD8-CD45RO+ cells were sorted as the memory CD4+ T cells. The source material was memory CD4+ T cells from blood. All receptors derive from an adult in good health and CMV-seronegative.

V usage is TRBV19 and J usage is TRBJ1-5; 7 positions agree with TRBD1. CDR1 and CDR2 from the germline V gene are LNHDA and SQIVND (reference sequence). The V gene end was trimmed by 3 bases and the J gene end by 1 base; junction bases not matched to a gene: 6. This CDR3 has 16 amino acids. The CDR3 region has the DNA TGTGCCAGTAGTATGAGGGCAGGGGGGAGCAATCAGCCCCAGCATTTT. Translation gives CASSMRAGGSNQPQHF.

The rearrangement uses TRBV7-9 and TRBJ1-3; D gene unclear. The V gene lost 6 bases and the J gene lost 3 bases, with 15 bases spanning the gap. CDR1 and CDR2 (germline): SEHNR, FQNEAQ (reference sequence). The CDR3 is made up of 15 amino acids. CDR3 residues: CASRPPLRIGNTIYF. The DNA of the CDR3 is TGTGCCAGCAGACCCCCCCTTCGGATTGGAAACACCATATATTTT. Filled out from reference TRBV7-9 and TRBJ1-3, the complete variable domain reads DTGVSQNPRHKITKRGQNVTFRCDPISEHNRLYWYRQTLGQGPEFLTYFQNEAQLEKSRLLSDRFSAERPKGSFSTLEIQRTEQGDSAMYLCASRPPLRIGNTIYFGEGSWLTVV.

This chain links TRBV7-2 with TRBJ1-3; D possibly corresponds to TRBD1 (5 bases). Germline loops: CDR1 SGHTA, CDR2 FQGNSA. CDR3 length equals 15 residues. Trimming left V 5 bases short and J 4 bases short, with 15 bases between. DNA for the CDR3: TGTGCCAGCAGCCGGGACTCTCAACCCGGAAACACCATATATTTT. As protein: CASSRDSQPGNTIYF.

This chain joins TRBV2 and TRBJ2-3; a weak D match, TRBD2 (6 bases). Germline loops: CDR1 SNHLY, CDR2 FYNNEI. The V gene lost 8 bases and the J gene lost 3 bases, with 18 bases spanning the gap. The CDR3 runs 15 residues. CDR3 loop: CASVRDSTFTDTQYF. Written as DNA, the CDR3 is TGTGCCAGCGTGAGGGACTCTACATTTACAGATACGCAGTATTTT.

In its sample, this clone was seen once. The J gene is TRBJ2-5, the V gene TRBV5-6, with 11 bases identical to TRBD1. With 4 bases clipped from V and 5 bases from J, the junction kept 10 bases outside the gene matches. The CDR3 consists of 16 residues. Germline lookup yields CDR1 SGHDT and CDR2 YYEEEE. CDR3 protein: CASSVLDRGRGETQYF. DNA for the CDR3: TGTGCCAGCAGCGTTTTGGACAGGGGGCGCGGGGAGACCCAGTACTTC.

As DNA, the CDR3 is TGTGCCAGCAGCCGTAAGCTCGCGAACACCGGGGAGCTGTTTTTT. Its protein product is CASSRKLANTGELFF. The V and J genes are TRBV5-8 and TRBJ2-2; no firm D call. The V and J ends lost 4 bases and 0 bases respectively, with 10 bases between them. Germline V lookup: CDR1 SGHTS, CDR2 YDEGEE. The CDR3 is made up of 15 amino acids.

The CDR3 spells CASSLKRGPEQYF. The CDR3 DNA reads as TGTGCCAGCAGCTTAAAGAGGGGGCCCGAGCAGTACTTC. The chain couples TRBV7-2 to TRBJ2-7, with TRBD1 identical over 7 bases. The length of the CDR3 is 13 residues. V lost 2 bases to trimming and J lost 6 bases; unmatched junction nucleotides: 4. The germline V gene has CDR1 SGHTA and CDR2 FQGNSA.

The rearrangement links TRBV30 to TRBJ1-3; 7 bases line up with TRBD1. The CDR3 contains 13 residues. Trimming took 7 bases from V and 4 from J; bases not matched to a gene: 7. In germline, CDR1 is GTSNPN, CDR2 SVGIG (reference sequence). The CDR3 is CASNRGTGNTIYF. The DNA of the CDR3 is TGTGCCTCCAACAGGGGAACAGGAAACACCATATATTTT.

CDR3 bases: TGTGCCAGCAGTTCTCCAACCTTCCAGGGGGACACTGAAGCTTTCTTT. This gives the protein CASSSPTFQGDTEAFF. This rearrangement joins TRBV6-6 to TRBJ1-1, with TRBD1 matching over 7 bases. V shed 4 bases and J 3 bases; nucleotides not matched to a gene: 11. Germline V gives CDR1 MNHNY, CDR2 SVGAGI (reference sequence). This CDR3 spans 16 amino acids.

DNA of the CDR3: TGTGCCAGCCAGGGGGCTGGGAACACTGAAGCTTTCTTT. It specifies CASQGAGNTEAFF. The gene calls are TRBV25-1 and TRBJ1-1; 8 positions match TRBD1. The germline gives CDR1 MGHDK, CDR2 SYGVNS. The J segment lost 1 base and the V segment lost 8 bases, leaving 3 bases of the junction unmatched. The CDR3 covers 13 residues.

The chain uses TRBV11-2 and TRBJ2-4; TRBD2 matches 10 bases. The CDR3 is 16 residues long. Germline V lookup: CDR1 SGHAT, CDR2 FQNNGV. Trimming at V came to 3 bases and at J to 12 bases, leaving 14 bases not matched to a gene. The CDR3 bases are TGTGCCAGCAGCTTGTCCGGAGCGGGGGGGCATGCACATCAGTACTTC. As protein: CASSLSGAGGHAHQYF.

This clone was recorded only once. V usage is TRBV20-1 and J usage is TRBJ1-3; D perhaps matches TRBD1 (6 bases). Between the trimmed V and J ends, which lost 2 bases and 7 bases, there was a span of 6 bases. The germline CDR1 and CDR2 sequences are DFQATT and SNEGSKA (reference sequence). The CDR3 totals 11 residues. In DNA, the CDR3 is TGCAGTGCTAGAAGGGGGAACACCATATATTTT. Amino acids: CSARRGNTIYF.

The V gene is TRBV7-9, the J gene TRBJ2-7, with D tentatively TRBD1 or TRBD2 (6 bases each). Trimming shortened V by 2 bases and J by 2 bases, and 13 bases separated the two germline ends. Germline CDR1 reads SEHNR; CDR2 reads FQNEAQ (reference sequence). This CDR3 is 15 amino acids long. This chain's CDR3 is CASSLSGGGTYEQYF. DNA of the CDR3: TGTGCCAGCAGCTTATCTGGAGGGGGGACCTACGAGCAGTACTTC.

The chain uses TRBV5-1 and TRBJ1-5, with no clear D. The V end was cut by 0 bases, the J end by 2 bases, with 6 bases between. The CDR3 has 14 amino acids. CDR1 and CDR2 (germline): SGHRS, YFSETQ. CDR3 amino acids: CASSLDSGNQPQHF. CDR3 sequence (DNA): TGCGCCAGCAGCTTGGATTCGGGCAATCAGCCCCAGCATTTT.

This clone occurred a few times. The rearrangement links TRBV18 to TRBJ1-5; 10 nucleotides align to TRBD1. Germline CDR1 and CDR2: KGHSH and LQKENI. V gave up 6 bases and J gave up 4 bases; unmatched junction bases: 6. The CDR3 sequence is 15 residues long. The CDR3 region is CASSSTGGANQPQHF. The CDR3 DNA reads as TGTGCCAGCTCCTCGACAGGGGGCGCGAATCAGCCCCAGCATTTT.

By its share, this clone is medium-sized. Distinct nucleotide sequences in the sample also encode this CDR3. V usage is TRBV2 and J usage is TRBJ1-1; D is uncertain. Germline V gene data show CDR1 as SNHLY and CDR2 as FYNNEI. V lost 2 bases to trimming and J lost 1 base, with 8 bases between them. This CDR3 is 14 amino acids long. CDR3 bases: TGTGCCAGCAGTGAACTAACGGCGAACACTGAAGCTTTCTTT. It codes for CASSELTANTEAFF.

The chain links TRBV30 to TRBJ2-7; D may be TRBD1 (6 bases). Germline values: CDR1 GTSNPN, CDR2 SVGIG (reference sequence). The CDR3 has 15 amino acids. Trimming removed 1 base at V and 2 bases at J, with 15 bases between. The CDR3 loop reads CAWSAGTFQAYEQYF. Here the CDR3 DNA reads TGTGCCTGGAGTGCCGGGACATTCCAAGCCTACGAGCAGTACTTC.

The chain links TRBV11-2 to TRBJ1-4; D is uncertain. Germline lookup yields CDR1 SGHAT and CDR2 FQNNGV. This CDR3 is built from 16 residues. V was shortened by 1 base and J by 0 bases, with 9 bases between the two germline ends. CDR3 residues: CASSLVLGATNEKLFF. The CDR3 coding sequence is TGTGCCAGCAGCTTAGTATTGGGAGCAACTAATGAAAAACTGTTTTTT.

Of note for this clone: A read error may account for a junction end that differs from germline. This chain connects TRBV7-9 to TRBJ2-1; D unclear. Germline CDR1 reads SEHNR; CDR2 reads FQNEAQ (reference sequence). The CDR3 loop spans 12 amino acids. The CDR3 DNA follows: TGTGCCAGCAGCCCCTCCTTCAATGAGCAGTTCTTC. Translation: CASSPSFNEQFF.

CDR3 sequence reads: CASSLAGTGGYNEQFF. The CDR3 region has the DNA TGTGCCAGCAGCTTGGCTGGGACAGGGGGCTACAATGAGCAGTTCTTC. This chain uses TRBV5-8 with TRBJ2-1, with 11 bases aligning to TRBD1. In germline, CDR1 is SGHTS, CDR2 YDEGEE. Trimming cost V 0 bases and J 3 bases; bases outside gene matches: 2. The CDR3 runs to 16 residues.

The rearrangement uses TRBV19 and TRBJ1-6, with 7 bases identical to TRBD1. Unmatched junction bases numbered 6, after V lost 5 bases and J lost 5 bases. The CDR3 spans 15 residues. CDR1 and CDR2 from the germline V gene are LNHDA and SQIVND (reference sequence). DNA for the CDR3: TGTGCCAGTAGTCTCGGGACAGTGAATAATTCACCCCTCCACTTT. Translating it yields CASSLGTVNNSPLHF.

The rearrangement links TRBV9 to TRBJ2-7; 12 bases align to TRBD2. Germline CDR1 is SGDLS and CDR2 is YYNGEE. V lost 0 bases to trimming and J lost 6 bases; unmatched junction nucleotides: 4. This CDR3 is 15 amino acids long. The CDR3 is CASSVVPSGGAEQYF. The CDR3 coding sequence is TGTGCCAGCAGCGTAGTCCCTAGCGGGGGGGCCGAGCAGTACTTC.

Here the CDR3 reads CASSDRGGTNTEAFF. CDR3 coding DNA: TGTGCCAGCAGCGATAGGGGCGGCACGAACACTGAAGCTTTCTTT. The gene calls are TRBV7-9 and TRBJ1-1; possible D gene TRBD1, 5 bases. Trimming removed 5 bases at V and 1 base at J, with 14 bases between. This CDR3 comprises 15 residues. Per the germline V gene, CDR1 is SEHNR and CDR2 is FQNEAQ (reference sequence).